The subject of this entry is one T cell receptor (beta chain). In TCRdb, the RT-PCR reads were re-called with MiXCR into one record per CDR3 protein. Seen here are more than 600,000 distinct CDR3 sequences, around 14% observed once, and the top ten hold about 3.6%. CDR3 length equals 15 residues. The junction had 4 bases not matched to a gene; V was cut back by 1 base and J by 1 base. The germline gives CDR1 MNHEY, CDR2 SMNVEV (reference sequence). The chain uses TRBV27 and TRBJ2-7; 7 positions agree with TRBD1. This TCR was recovered from a female donor in good health, serving as a healthy control. The sequenced sample was memory CD4+ T cells from blood. CDR3 in DNA: TGTGCCAGCAGTTTATGGGGGACAGCTTCCTACGAGCAGTACTTC. Translation gives CASSLWGTASYEQYF.